This entry features one T cell receptor beta chain sequence. Its antigen is not identified. The PCR employed 60 Vbeta primers together with 13 Jbeta primers. Only in-frame clones appear in the TCRdb table, and some are missing; sequencing was by immunoSEQ multiplex PCR. Its table lists over 100,000 clones. The sample comes from a study of cytomegalovirus exposure and HLA in healthy donors. Study background: Among the 398 genotyped donors, approximately 82% were placed in the Caucasian-associated ancestry cluster.

Notes on the study in general: HLA allele associations emerged for fewer than 20,000 TCR beta sequences in a later analysis, at 0.05 false discovery rate. A later analysis found that most CMV-associated TCR beta chains appeared HLA-restricted.

From germline, CDR1 is GTSNPN and CDR2 SVGIG (reference sequence). This CDR3 is 17 amino acids long. The junction had 11 bases not matched to a gene; V was cut back by 0 bases and J by 6 bases. This chain uses TRBV30 with TRBJ2-7, with TRBD2 identical over 13 bases. This receptor was obtained from a woman aged 40 to 50 in good health and CMV-seropositive. Input material: PBMCs. CDR3 amino acids: CAWSVPRTSGSFGEQYF. For the CDR3, the DNA is TGTGCCTGGAGTGTACCCCGGACTAGCGGGAGTTTCGGCGAGCAGTACTTC.